This TCR beta chain was identified in a study of T-cell memory formation after mild COVID-19. Findings of the study overall: Cross-reactive memory apparently joined, as some responding clones appeared in pre-infection memory. CD8+ contracting clones occupied EMRA, while CD4+ ones occupied mainly CM and EM.

This clonotype occurred many times. Its antigen is not identified. TCRdb reanalysed the 5' RACE reads using MiXCR and keeps one entry per CDR3 protein. The sample includes 300,000 to 400,000 distinct CDR3 sequences, 14% of them seen just once. Sequenced input: PBMCs or a T cell subset sorted from them (not recorded which). The sequence derives from a young man who had mild COVID-19 (a few samples of this study predate the infection). Cell type and time point are not known.

The DNA for the CDR3 is TGTGCCAGCAGCCATGACCCCGGGGTGGTAAGGGGCGAAGCTTTCTTT. This gives the protein CASSHDPGVVRGEAFF. The V and J genes are TRBV3-1 and TRBJ1-1; possible D gene TRBD1, 5 bases. CDR1 is LGHDT, CDR2 YNNKEL, per germline (reference sequence). Trimming shortened V by 3 bases and J by 8 bases, and 22 bases separated the two germline ends. The length of the CDR3 is 16 residues.